This TCR beta chain originates from a study of CD8+CD57+ T cells in acquired aplastic anemia. About the research overall: When averaged, DNA from sorted CD4+ and CD8+ cells came to approximately 3.2 ug.

Template material for TCR beta VDJ and CDR3 profiling consisted of genomic DNA. MiXCR, applied by TCRdb to the reads, yields one record per CDR3 protein. This repertoire shows 150,000 or so distinct CDR3 sequences, less than 50% found once; its top ten account for under 3.5%. Trimming took 4 bases from V and 8 from J, leaving 11 bases between them. The CDR3 consists of 13 residues. Germline values: CDR1 SNHLY, CDR2 FYNNEI. By flow cytometry, patients selected for sequencing had shown an expansion of CD8+CD57+ cells. The chain combines TRBV2 with TRBJ2-2; D might be TRBD2 (6 bases). This receptor was obtained from a human donor with aplastic anemia. The sequencing sample was made of sorted CD4+, CD8+, or CD8+CD57+ T cells (not recorded which) from PBMCs. The CDR3 reads CASSGSGVGELFF. The CDR3 DNA follows: TGTGCCAGCAGTGGCTCGGGGGTAGGGGAGCTGTTTTTT.